Presented here are 23 T cell receptor beta chains from one specimen sequenced in a study of T cell changes during pregnancy in multiple sclerosis. Using immunoSEQ multiplex PCR, the repertoire was profiled, and TCRdb retains in-frame clones only, with some absent. The profile shows 35,000 to 55,000 clones, 90% to 95% of them singletons. The sample consisted of CD8+ T cells from peripheral blood mononuclear cells, taken after pregnancy. The receptor set was obtained from a female donor with multiple sclerosis, enrolled in a pregnancy study.

V is TRBV4-1 and J is TRBJ2-3, with 9 bases fitting TRBD2. In germline, CDR1 is MGHRA, CDR2 YSYEKL. This CDR3 is built from 17 residues. J was trimmed by 6 bases and V by 4 bases; bases with no gene match: 14. CDR3 sequence reads: CASSPLGRGGSQDTQYF. In DNA, the CDR3 is TGCGCCAGCAGCCCCTTGGGGCGGGGGGGCTCGCAGGATACGCAGTATTTT.

J is TRBJ2-7 and V is TRBV19; D not certain. Germline assignment: CDR1 LNHDA and CDR2 SQIVND (reference sequence). The V end was cut by 5 bases, the J end by 1 base, with 12 bases between. The CDR3 is 14 residues long. CDR3 DNA: TGTGCCAGTAGTGAATTGGCAGAATCCTACGAGCAGTACTTC. It yields the protein CASSELAESYEQYF.

The rearrangement joins TRBV4-3 to TRBJ1-1, with D unresolved. Trimming removed 1 base from V and 1 base from J, with 10 bases in between. Germline CDR1 reads LGHNA; CDR2 reads YSLEER. There are 15 residues in the CDR3. The CDR3 sequence: CASSQVWAGNTEAFF. CDR3 in DNA: TGCGCCAGCAGCCAAGTATGGGCAGGGAACACTGAAGCTTTCTTT.

V and J are TRBV29-1 and TRBJ1-2; 7 bases fit TRBD1. V lost 3 bases, J lost 4 bases, and 17 bases stayed unmatched. The CDR3 is 17 residues long. Germline assignment: CDR1 SQVTM and CDR2 ANQGSEA. CDR3 amino acids: CSVDDGKNRGLSYGYTF. CDR3 coding DNA: TGCAGCGTTGATGATGGAAAAAACAGGGGACTCTCCTATGGCTACACCTTC.

The chain links TRBV5-1 to TRBJ2-7; 7 nucleotides agree with TRBD1. The CDR3 has 18 amino acids. From germline, CDR1 is SGHRS and CDR2 YFSETQ. The V segment lost 4 bases and the J segment 2 bases; nucleotides outside the gene matches: 18. The CDR3 sequence is CASSPRASGGPTAYEQYF. Written as DNA, the CDR3 is TGCGCCAGCAGCCCAAGGGCTTCAGGGGGACCCACCGCCTACGAGCAGTACTTC.

The count of this clone is one. This chain uses TRBV6-4 with TRBJ1-4; D remains ambiguous. CDR1 MRHNA and CDR2 SNTAGT come from the germline V gene. V shed 6 bases and J shed 0 bases, with 17 bases lying between them. CDR3 size: 17 residues. The CDR3 is CASSRTPGLTTNEKLFF. The CDR3 region has the DNA TGTGCCAGCAGCCGGACCCCGGGATTGACAACTAATGAAAAACTGTTTTTT.

The chain uses TRBV4-1 and TRBJ2-1; 8 nucleotides agree with TRBD2. V gave up 0 bases and J gave up 14 bases; unmatched junction bases: 3. The CDR3 length is 12 residues. The germline gives CDR1 MGHRA, CDR2 YSYEKL. In DNA form, the CDR3 reads TGCGCCAGCAGCCAAGACGGGGGGGGCAAGTTCTTC. The encoded protein is CASSQDGGGKFF.

This chain uses TRBV27 with TRBJ2-7; 10 nucleotides agree with TRBD1. CDR1 MNHEY and CDR2 SMNVEV come from the germline V gene (reference sequence). V gave up 5 bases and J gave up 2 bases; unmatched junction bases: 3. CDR3 length equals 14 residues. DNA of the CDR3: TGTGCCAGCAGTGCCGGGACAGGGGCCTACGAGCAGTACTTC. Translated: CASSAGTGAYEQYF.

V is TRBV6-5 and J is TRBJ2-1; D gene unclear. The CDR3 length is 12 residues. Germline CDR1 MNHEY, CDR2 SVGAGI. Trimming pared 7 bases from V and 7 bases from J, leaving 11 bases between. The CDR3 coding sequence is TGTGCCAGCAAGACTCCTGTTAATGAGCAGTTCTTC. It encodes CASKTPVNEQFF.

This clone has a single count. One end of the junction fails to match germline, which may point to a read error. This chain joins TRBV9 and TRBJ1-1; 7 nucleotides match TRBD1. This CDR3 contains 15 residues. CDR1 SGDLS and CDR2 YYNGEE come from the germline V gene. CDR3 DNA sequence: TGTGCCAGCGGCGTGACCGGGACAGAGAACACTGAAGCTTTCTTT. As protein: CASGVTGTENTEAFF. The variable domain in full, with the rest retrieved from reference TRBV9 and TRBJ1-1, is DSGVTQTPKHLITATGQRVTLRCSPRSGDLSVYWYQQSLDQGLQFLIQYYNGEERAKGNILERFSAQQFPDLHSELNLSSLELGDSALYFCASGVTGTENTEAFFGQGTRLTVV.

This clone was seen just once. V gene TRBV7-9 combines with J gene TRBJ2-7, with 7 bases that match TRBD2. With 3 bases clipped from V and 6 bases from J, the junction kept 2 bases outside the gene matches. CDR3 length: 12 residues. The germline gives CDR1 SEHNR, CDR2 FQNEAQ (reference sequence). The CDR3 loop reads CASSFWGGEQYF. The CDR3 DNA reads as TGTGCCAGCAGCTTTTGGGGGGGCGAGCAGTACTTC.

The rearrangement uses TRBV6-4 and TRBJ1-6; a possible D gene is TRBD1 (5 bases). Looked up from germline, CDR1 is MRHNA and CDR2 is SNTAGT. The V end was cut by 2 bases, the J end by 9 bases, with 11 bases between. The CDR3 covers 14 residues. The CDR3 is CASSDGSTGSPLHF. CDR3 bases: TGTGCCAGCAGTGACGGCAGTACAGGTTCACCCCTCCACTTT.

Note on this clone: Other DNA variants within this sample encode the same CDR3. This sequence joins TRBV19 and TRBJ2-1, with TRBD2 matching over 11 bases. Germline V gene lookup returns CDR1 LNHDA and CDR2 SQIVND (reference sequence). This CDR3 has 14 residues. J lost 7 bases, V lost 5 bases, and 4 bases had no gene match. CDR3 protein: CASSLAGGPNEQFF. The CDR3 nucleotides read TGTGCCAGTAGTTTAGCGGGGGGGCCGAATGAGCAGTTCTTC.

The chain recombines TRBV5-8 with TRBJ1-1; D is ambiguous. V was pared by 0 bases and J by 5 bases, with 5 bases between. CDR1 and CDR2 from the germline V gene are SGHTS and YDEGEE. The CDR3 consists of 12 residues. This chain's CDR3 is CASSLGRTEAFF. In DNA, the CDR3 is TGTGCCAGCAGCTTGGGGCGGACTGAAGCTTTCTTT.

About this clone: This specimen includes other DNA sequences encoding the same CDR3. The rearrangement joins TRBV27 to TRBJ1-4; 9 bases match TRBD1. The V gene end was trimmed by 4 bases and the J gene end by 6 bases; junction bases not matched to a gene: 3. In germline, CDR1 is MNHEY, CDR2 SMNVEV (reference sequence). This CDR3 region has 14 residues. CDR3 protein: CASSSGQGYEKLFF. CDR3 nucleotides: TGTGCCAGCAGTTCGGGACAGGGTTATGAAAAACTGTTTTTT.

This chain uses TRBV7-8 with TRBJ1-1, with 12 bases fitting TRBD1. The germline V gene has CDR1 SGHVS and CDR2 FQNEAQ. V shed 0 bases, J shed 6 bases, and the junction held 8 bases outside the gene matches. This CDR3 spans 17 amino acids. The DNA of the CDR3 is TGTGCCAGCAGCTTAGCGGGGACAGGGGGCGGAGGCGCTGAAGCTTTCTTT. As protein: CASSLAGTGGGGAEAFF.

The chain joins TRBV10-1 to TRBJ1-5; tentatively, D is TRBD1 (5 bases). Trimming shortened V by 8 bases and J by 7 bases, and 15 bases separated the two germline ends. The germline gives CDR1 WNHNN, CDR2 SYGVQD (reference sequence). The CDR3 spans 13 residues. CDR3 amino acids: CASEAGGNQPQHF. CDR3 nucleotide sequence: TGCGCCAGCGAGGCGGGGGGGAACCAGCCCCAGCATTTT.

This clone appeared once. This chain uses TRBV28 with TRBJ1-2; D gene uncertain. The CDR3 covers 14 residues. Germline CDR1 MDHEN, CDR2 SYDVKM. V was trimmed by 3 bases and J by 5 bases, leaving 13 bases between them. The CDR3 loop is CASSFPTTRYGYTF. CDR3 DNA: TGTGCCAGCAGTTTTCCGACCACGAGGTATGGCTACACCTTC.

The J gene is TRBJ2-5, the V gene TRBV7-9; tentatively, D is TRBD1 (5 bases). CDR3 length equals 13 residues. CDR1 is SEHNR and CDR2 is FQNEAQ in the germline V gene (reference sequence). Trimming removed 5 bases from V and 3 bases from J, with 10 bases in between. The CDR3 spells CASSPDRKETQYF. For the CDR3, the DNA is TGTGCCAGCAGCCCTGACAGAAAAGAGACCCAGTACTTC.

V is TRBV19 and J is TRBJ1-2, with 7 bases that match TRBD1. CDR3 length: 16 amino acids. The V segment lost 9 bases and the J segment 5 bases; nucleotides outside the gene matches: 18. Germline CDR1 LNHDA, CDR2 SQIVND (reference sequence). CDR3 region: CASPTGGQIHPYGYTF. In DNA form, the CDR3 reads TGTGCCAGCCCCACCGGGGGACAGATCCATCCTTATGGCTACACCTTC.

The gene calls are TRBV7-9 and TRBJ2-3; D is unclear. V shed 6 bases and J shed 6 bases, with 10 bases lying between them. Germline V gene data show CDR1 as SEHNR and CDR2 as FQNEAQ (reference sequence). The CDR3 consists of 12 residues. As DNA, the CDR3 is TGTGCCAGCAGGCCCGTAGTTGATACGCAGTATTTT. Residues: CASRPVVDTQYF.

This clone was found once. This chain connects TRBV7-6 to TRBJ2-6, with 7 positions matching TRBD1. The germline V gene encodes CDR1 SGHVS and CDR2 FNYEAQ. V shed 5 bases and J 4 bases; nucleotides not matched to a gene: 17. This CDR3 spans 19 amino acids. CDR3 in DNA: TGTGCCAGCAGCCTCTCGACAGGGCTGGGTTATTGGGGGGCCAACGTCCTGACTTTC. It codes for CASSLSTGLGYWGANVLTF. The full variable domain, its missing parts supplied by reference TRBV7-6 and TRBJ2-6, is GAGVSQSPRYKVTKRGQDVALRCDPISGHVSLYWYRQALGQGPEFLTYFNYEAQQDKSGLPNDRFSAERPEGSISTLTIQRTEQRDSAMYRCASSLSTGLGYWGANVLTFGAGSRLTVL.

The chain uses TRBV15 and TRBJ2-5; D possibly corresponds to TRBD1 (5 bases). CDR1 and CDR2 from the germline V gene are LNHNV and YYDKDF (reference sequence). The length of the CDR3 is 14 residues. The V end lost 2 bases, the J end lost 2 bases, and 9 bases lay between the germline ends. The chain's CDR3 is CATSRRGNQETQYF. The CDR3 region has the DNA TGTGCCACCAGCAGAAGGGGCAATCAAGAGACCCAGTACTTC.